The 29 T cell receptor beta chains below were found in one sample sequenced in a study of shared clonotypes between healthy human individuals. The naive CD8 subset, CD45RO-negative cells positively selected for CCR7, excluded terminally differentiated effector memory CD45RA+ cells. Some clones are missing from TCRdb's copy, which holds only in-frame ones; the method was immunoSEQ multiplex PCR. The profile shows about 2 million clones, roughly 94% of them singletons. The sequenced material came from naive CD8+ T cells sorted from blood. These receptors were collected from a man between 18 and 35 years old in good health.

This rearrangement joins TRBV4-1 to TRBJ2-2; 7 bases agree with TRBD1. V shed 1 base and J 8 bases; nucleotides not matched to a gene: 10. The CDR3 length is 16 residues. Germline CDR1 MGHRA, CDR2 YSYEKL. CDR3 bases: TGCGCCAGCAGCCAAGCAGAGGGGGCGGGCGGAGGGGAGCTGTTTTTT. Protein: CASSQAEGAGGGELFF.

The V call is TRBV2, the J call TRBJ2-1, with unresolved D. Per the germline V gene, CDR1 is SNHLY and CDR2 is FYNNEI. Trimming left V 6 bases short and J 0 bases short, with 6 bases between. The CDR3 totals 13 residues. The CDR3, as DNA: TGTGCCAGCAGGGTGAGCTCCTACAATGAGCAGTTCTTC. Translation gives CASRVSSYNEQFF.

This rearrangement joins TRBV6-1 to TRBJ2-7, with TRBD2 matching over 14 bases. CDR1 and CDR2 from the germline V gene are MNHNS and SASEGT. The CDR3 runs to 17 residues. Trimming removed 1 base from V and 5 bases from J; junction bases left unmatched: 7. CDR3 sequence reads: CASSEVGTSGSTNEQYF. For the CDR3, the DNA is TGTGCCAGCAGTGAAGTGGGGACTAGCGGGAGTACCAACGAGCAGTACTTC.

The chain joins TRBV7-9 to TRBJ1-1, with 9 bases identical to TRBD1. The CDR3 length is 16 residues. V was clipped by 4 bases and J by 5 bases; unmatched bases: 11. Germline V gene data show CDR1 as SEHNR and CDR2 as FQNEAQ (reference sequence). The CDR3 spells CASSWPSGQGGTEAFF. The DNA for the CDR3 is TGTGCCAGCAGCTGGCCCTCGGGACAGGGAGGGACTGAAGCTTTCTTT.

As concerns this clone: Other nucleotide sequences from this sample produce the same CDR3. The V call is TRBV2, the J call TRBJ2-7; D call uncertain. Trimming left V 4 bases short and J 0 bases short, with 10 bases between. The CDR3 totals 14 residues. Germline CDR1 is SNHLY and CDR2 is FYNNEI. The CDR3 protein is CASSGGSSSYEQYF. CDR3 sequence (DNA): TGTGCCAGCAGTGGGGGTAGCAGCTCCTACGAGCAGTACTTC.

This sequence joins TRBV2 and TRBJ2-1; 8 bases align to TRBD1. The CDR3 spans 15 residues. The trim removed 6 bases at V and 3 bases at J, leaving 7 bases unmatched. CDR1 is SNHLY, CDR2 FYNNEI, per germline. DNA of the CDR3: TGTGCCAGCAGGGAGGGACAGGCTGGCTACAATGAGCAGTTCTTC. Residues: CASREGQAGYNEQFF. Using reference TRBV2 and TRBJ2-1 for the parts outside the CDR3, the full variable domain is EPEVTQTPSHQVTQMGQEVILRCVPISNHLYFYWYRQILGQKVEFLVSFYNNEISEKSEIFDDQFSVERPDGSNFTLKIRSTKLEDSAMYFCASREGQAGYNEQFFGPGTRLTVL.

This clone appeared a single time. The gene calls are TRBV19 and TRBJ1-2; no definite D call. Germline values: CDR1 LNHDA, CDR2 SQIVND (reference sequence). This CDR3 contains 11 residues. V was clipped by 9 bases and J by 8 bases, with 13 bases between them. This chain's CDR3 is CASQGGRGYTF. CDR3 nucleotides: TGTGCCAGCCAAGGAGGGCGAGGCTACACCTTC.

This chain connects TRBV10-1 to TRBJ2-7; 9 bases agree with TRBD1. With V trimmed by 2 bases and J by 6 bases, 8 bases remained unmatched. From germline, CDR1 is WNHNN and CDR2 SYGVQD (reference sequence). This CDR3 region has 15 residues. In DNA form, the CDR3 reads TGCGCCAGCAGTGAGCCCGGGACAGGGACTTTCGAGCAGTACTTC. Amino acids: CASSEPGTGTFEQYF.

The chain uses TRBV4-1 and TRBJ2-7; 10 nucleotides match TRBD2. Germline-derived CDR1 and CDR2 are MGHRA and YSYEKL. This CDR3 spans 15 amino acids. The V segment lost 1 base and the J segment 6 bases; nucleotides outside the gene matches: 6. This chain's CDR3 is CASSQGALAGIEQYF. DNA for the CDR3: TGCGCCAGCAGCCAAGGAGCACTAGCGGGGATCGAGCAGTACTTC.

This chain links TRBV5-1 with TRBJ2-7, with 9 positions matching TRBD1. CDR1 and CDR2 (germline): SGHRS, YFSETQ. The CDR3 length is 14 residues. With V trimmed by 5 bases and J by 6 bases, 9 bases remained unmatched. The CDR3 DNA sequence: TGCGCCAGCAGAAGTTTACAGGGGGCTAGCGAGCAGTACTTC. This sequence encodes CASRSLQGASEQYF.

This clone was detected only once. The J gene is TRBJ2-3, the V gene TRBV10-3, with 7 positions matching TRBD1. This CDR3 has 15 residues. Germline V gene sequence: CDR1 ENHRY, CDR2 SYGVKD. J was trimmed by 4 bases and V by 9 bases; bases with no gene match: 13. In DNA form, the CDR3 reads TGTGCCATATCATACAGGGGAGACTATTCAGATACGCAGTATTTT. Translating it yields CAISYRGDYSDTQYF.

CDR3 bases: TGTGCCAGCAGCGCCGGGACCGACCCGGGAAACGAGCAGTACTTC. This encodes CASSAGTDPGNEQYF. V gene TRBV5-4 combines with J gene TRBJ2-7; the D call may be TRBD1 or TRBD2 (5 bases each). Germline loops: CDR1 SGHNT, CDR2 YYREEE (reference sequence). The V end was cut by 4 bases, the J end by 5 bases, with 19 bases between. This CDR3 is 15 amino acids long.

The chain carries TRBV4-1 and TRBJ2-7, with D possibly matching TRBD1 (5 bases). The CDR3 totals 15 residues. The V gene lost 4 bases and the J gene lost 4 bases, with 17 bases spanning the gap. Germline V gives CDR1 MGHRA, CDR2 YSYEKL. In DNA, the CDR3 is TGCGCCAGCAGCCCAGATCCTGGGGCAAAATACGAGCAGTACTTC. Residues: CASSPDPGAKYEQYF.

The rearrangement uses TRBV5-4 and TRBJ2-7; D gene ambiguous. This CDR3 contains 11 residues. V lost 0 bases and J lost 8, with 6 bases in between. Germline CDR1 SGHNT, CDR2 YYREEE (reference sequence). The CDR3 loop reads CASSLEQKQYF. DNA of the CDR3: TGTGCCAGCAGCTTGGAACAAAAGCAGTACTTC.

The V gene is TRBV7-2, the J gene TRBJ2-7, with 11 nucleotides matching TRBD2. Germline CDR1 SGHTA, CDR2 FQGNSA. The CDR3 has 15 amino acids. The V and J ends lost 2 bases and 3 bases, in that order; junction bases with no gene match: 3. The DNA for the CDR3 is TGTGCCAGCAGCTTATGGGGACTAGCGGACTACGAGCAGTACTTC. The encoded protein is CASSLWGLADYEQYF.

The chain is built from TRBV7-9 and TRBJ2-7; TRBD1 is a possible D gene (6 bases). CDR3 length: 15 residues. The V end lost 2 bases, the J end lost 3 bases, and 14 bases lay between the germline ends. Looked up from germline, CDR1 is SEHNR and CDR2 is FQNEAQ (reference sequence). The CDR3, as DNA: TGTGCCAGCAGCTTATTAATACAGGGACGCTACGAGCAGTACTTC. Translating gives CASSLLIQGRYEQYF.

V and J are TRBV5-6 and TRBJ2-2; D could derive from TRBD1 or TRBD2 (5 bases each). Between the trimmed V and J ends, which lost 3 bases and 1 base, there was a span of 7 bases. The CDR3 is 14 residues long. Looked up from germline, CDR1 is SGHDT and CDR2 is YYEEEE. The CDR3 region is CASSSGRNTGELFF. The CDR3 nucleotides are TGTGCCAGCAGCTCGGGACGGAACACCGGGGAGCTGTTTTTT.

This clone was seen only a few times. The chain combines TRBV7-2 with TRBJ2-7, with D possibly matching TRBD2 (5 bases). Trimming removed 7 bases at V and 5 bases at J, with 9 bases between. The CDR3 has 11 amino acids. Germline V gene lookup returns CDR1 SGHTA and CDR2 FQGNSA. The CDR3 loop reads CASTLRDEQYF. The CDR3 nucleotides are TGTGCCAGCACCCTGCGGGACGAGCAGTACTTC.

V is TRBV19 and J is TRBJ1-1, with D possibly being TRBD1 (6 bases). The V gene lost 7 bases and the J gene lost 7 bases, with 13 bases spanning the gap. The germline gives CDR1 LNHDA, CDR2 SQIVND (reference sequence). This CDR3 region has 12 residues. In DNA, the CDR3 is TGTGCCAGTACCACGGGGGGGCTTGAAGCTTTCTTT. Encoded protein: CASTTGGLEAFF.

CDR3 DNA: TGTGCCAGCAGTGAACTCGGTGGCGGGGCCAAAAACATTCAGTACTTC. This encodes CASSELGGGAKNIQYF. The chain links TRBV6-1 to TRBJ2-4; TRBD2 might be the D (5 bases). Per germline, CDR1 MNHNS and CDR2 SASEGT. V shed 2 bases and J shed 1 base, with 12 bases lying between them. The CDR3 has 16 residues.

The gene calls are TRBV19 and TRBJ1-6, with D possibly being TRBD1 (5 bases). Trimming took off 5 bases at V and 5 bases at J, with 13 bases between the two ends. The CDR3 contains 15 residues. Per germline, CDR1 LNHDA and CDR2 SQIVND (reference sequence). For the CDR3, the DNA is TGTGCCAGTAGTGCCTGGGACGGCGATAATTCACCCCTCCACTTT. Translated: CASSAWDGDNSPLHF.

CDR3 in amino acids: CASSVGSSAWDNEQFF. The CDR3 DNA reads as TGTGCCAGCAGCGTAGGATCTAGCGCATGGGATAATGAGCAGTTCTTC. This chain connects TRBV9 to TRBJ2-1; D is possibly TRBD2 (6 bases). Trimming cost V 0 bases and J 7 bases, with 17 bases left between them. CDR3 length equals 16 residues. Germline V gene sequence: CDR1 SGDLS, CDR2 YYNGEE.

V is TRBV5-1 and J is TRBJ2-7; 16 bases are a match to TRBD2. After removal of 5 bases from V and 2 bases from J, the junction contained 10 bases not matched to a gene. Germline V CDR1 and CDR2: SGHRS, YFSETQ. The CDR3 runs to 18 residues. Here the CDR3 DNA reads TGCGCCAGCAGTTCCTCGGGACTAGCGGGAGGGTTGACCTACGAGCAGTACTTC. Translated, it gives CASSSSGLAGGLTYEQYF.

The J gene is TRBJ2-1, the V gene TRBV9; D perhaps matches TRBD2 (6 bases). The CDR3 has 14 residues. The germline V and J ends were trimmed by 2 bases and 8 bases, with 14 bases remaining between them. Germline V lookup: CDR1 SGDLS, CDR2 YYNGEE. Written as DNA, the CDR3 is TGTGCCAGCAGCGTTGGGAGGTTGGCGGATGAGCAGTTCTTC. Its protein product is CASSVGRLADEQFF.

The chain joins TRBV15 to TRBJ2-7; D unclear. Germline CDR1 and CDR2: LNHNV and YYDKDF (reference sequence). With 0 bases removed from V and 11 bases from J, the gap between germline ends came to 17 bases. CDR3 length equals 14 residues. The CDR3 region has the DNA TGTGCCACCAGCAGAGATCGGCGATGTAAGCGTAAGTACTTC. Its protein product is CATSRDRRCKRKYF. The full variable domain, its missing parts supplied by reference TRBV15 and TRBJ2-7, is DAMVIQNPRYQVTQFGKPVTLSCSQTLNHNVMYWYQQKSSQAPKLLFHYYDKDFNNEADTPDNFQSRRPNTSFCFLDIRSPGLGDTAMYLCATSRDRRCKRKYFGPGTRLTVT.

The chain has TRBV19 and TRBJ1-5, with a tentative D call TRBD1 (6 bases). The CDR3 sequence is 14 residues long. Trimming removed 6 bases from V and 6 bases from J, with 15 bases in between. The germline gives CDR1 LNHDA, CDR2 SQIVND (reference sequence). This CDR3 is CASREQGVSQPQHF. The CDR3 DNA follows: TGTGCCAGTAGAGAACAGGGCGTGAGTCAGCCCCAGCATTTT.

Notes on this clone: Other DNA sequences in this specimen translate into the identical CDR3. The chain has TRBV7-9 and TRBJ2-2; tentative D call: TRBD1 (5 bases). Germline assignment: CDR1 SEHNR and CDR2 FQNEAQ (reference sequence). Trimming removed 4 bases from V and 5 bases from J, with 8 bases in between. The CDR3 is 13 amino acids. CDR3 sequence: CASSSQGTGELFF. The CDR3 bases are TGTGCCAGCAGCTCCCAGGGAACCGGGGAGCTGTTTTTT.

Written as DNA, the CDR3 is TGTGCCAGCAGCCCAGGGGTGTGGCAGCCCCAGCATTTT. Translating gives CASSPGVWQPQHF. The chain joins TRBV7-9 to TRBJ1-5; tentatively, D is TRBD1 (6 bases). The CDR3 spans 13 residues. Germline V gives CDR1 SEHNR, CDR2 FQNEAQ (reference sequence). The germline V and J ends were trimmed by 5 bases and 7 bases, with 12 bases remaining between them.

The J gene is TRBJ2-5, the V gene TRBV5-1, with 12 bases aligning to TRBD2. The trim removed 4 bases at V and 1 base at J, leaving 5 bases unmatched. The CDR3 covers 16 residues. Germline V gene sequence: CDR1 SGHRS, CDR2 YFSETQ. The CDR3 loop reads CASSPRLAGAQETQYF. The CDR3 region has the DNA TGCGCCAGCAGCCCCCGACTAGCGGGGGCCCAAGAGACCCAGTACTTC.